The entry below gives a single TCR beta chain sequence along with its context. Germline V gene data show CDR1 as SGHVS and CDR2 as FNYEAQ. The length of the CDR3 is 20 residues. Trimming removed 5 bases from V and 4 bases from J; junction bases left unmatched: 23. The sample comes from a study of blood T cell repertoires in COVID-19. For the study at large: PBMCs, B-cell-depleted T cells, or T cells provided the cDNA or gDNA that made up the material.

This table comes from immunoSEQ multiplex PCR, and its TCRdb copy is limited to in-frame clones, with some not included. The sample yields about 400,000 clones, around 89% seen once. The chain combines TRBV7-6 with TRBJ1-2; 9 nucleotides align to TRBD1. Sequencing was carried out using peripheral blood. The TCR sequence derives from a woman aged 25-40 years with acute or convalescent COVID-19. CDR3 loop: CASSPERTGAPLGSLYGYTF. CDR3 bases: TGTGCCAGCAGCCCGGAAAGGACAGGGGCTCCTCTTGGGAGCCTCTATGGCTACACCTTC.